The clone carrying this T cell receptor beta chain was seen a handful of times. Libraries were prepared by immunoSEQ multiplex PCR; TCRdb keeps only in-frame clonotypes and omits some of them. Of fewer than 250,000 clones in the sample, 70% to 90% were seen once. The data belong to a study of blood T cell repertoires in COVID-19. Trimming took 1 base from V and 8 from J; bases not matched to a gene: 12. This CDR3 comprises 17 residues. Germline CDR1 and CDR2: MGHRA and YSYEKL. V usage is TRBV4-1 and J usage is TRBJ2-1; 9 bases align to TRBD2. The sequence was collected from a woman aged 40 to 55 with acute COVID-19. The sequenced sample consisted of PBMCs or T cells enriched from blood (not recorded which). The DNA for the CDR3 is TGCGCCAGCAGCCAAGCTCTAGGAGCGGGAGGTAAGGATGAGCAGTTCTTC. Its protein is CASSQALGAGGKDEQFF.